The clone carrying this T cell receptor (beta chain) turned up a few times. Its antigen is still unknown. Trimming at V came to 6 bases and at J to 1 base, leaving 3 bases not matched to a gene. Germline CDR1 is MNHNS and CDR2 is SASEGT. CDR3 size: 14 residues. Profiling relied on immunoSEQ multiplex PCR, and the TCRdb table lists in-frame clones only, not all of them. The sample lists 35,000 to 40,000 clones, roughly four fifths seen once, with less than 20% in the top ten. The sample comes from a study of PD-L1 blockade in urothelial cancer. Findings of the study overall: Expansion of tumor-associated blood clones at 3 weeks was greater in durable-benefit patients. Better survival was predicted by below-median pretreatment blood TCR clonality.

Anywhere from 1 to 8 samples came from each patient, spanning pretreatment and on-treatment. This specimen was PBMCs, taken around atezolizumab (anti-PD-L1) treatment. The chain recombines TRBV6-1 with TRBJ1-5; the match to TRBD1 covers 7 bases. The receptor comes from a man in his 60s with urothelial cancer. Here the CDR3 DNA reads TGTGCCAGCAGAGCAGGGGGGAGCAATCAGCCCCAGCATTTT. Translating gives CASRAGGSNQPQHF.